The 5 T cell receptor delta chains in this list originate from one sample, sequenced in a study of gamma-delta T cells after stem cell transplantation. TCRdb redid clone calling on the RT-PCR reads using CATT. The profile covers some 5,700 delta-chain clones, with around a tenth appearing a single time and about 13% taken by the ten largest. The specimen sequenced was gamma-delta T cells. The receptors were gathered from a human donor. It is not recorded whose cells these are; they may come from a transplant donor.

This clone is labeled as medium-sized. The V gene is TRDV2, the J gene TRDJ1, with D maybe TRDD2 (5 bases). CDR3 size: 17 residues. V was trimmed by 3 bases and J by 3 bases, leaving 22 bases between them. Per the germline V gene, CDR1 is GEAIGNYY and CDR2 is EKD. CDR3 sequence: CACDPVREPTMADKLIF. The CDR3 nucleotides are TGTGCCTGTGACCCTGTTAGGGAACCTACCATGGCCGATAAACTCATCTTT.

In regard to this clone: The TCRdb protein, from a much larger clone, departs from this DNA's translation at residue 8, likely by read error; the protein shown derives from the DNA. The J gene is TRDJ3, the V gene TRDV2; no clear D gene. Per germline, CDR1 GEAIGNYY and CDR2 EKD. V was shortened by 3 bases and J by 0 bases, with 14 bases between the two germline ends. The CDR3 is 18 residues long. CDR3 bases: TGTGCCTGTGACGCAATCGGTGCCAGCTCCTGGGACACCCGACAGATGTTTTTC. Translation gives CACDAIGASSWDTRQMFF.

This clone is classed as medium-sized. The rearrangement uses TRDV2 and TRDJ3; TRDD3 matches at 13 bases. V was pared by 1 base and J by 0 bases, with 8 bases of the junction left unmatched. From germline, CDR1 is GEAIGNYY and CDR2 EKD. The CDR3 extends over 21 amino acids. CDR3 DNA sequence: TGTGCCTGTGACACTCTACTGGGGGATACGGTGAGCTCCTGGGACACCCGACAGATGTTTTTC. Translated, it gives CACDTLLGDTVSSWDTRQMFF.

In its sample, this clone was seen a few times. The protein that TCRdb holds for this DNA derives from a much larger clone and differs from the translated DNA at residue 8, which likely indicates a read error; the protein shown here is translated from the DNA. The V and J genes are TRDV2 and TRDJ1, with D tentatively TRDD3 (5 bases). The germline gives CDR1 GEAIGNYY, CDR2 EKD. Trimming left V 0 bases short and J 0 bases short, with 10 bases between. The CDR3 spans 15 residues. In DNA, the CDR3 is TGTGCCTGTGACACCCTGGGAGGGAACACCGATAAACTCATCTTT. This codes for CACDTLGGNTDKLIF.

In regard to this clone: A much more abundant neighbour one base away suggests this may be a read error. V and J are TRDV2 and TRDJ1, with 7 bases lining up with TRDD3. Per germline, CDR1 GEAIGNYY and CDR2 EKD. After removal of 0 bases from V and 3 bases from J, the junction contained 12 bases not matched to a gene. This CDR3 has 17 residues. In DNA, the CDR3 is TGTGCCTGTGACACCATGACTGGGGATCCCACCCCCGATAAACTCATCTTT. Amino acids: CACDTMTGDPTPDKLIF.